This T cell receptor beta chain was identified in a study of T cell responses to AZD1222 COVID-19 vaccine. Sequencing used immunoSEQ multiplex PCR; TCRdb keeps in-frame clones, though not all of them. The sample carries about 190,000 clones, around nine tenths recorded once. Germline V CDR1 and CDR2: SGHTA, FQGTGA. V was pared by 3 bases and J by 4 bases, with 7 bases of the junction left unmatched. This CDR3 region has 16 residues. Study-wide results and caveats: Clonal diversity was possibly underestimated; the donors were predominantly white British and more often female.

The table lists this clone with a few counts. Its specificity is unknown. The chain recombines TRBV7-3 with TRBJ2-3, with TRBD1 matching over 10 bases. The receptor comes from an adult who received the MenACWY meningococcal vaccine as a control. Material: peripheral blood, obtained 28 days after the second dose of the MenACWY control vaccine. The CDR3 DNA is TGTGCCAGCAGCTTTCGGGCGACAGGGGGCGCAGATACGCAGTATTTT. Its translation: CASSFRATGGADTQYF. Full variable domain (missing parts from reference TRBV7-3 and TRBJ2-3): GAGVSQTPSNKVTEKGKYVELRCDPISGHTALYWYRQSLGQGPEFLIYFQGTGAADDSGLPNDRFFAVRPEGSVSTLKIQRTERGDSAVYLCASSFRATGGADTQYFGPGTRLTVL.